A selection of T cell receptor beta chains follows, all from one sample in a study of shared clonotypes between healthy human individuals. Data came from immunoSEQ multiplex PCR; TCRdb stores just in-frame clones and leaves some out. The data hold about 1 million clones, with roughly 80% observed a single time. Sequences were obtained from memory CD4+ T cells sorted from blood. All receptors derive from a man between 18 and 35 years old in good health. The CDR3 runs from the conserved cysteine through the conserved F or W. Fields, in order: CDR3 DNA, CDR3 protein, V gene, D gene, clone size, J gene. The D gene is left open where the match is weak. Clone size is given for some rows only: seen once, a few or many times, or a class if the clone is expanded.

cdr3_nt: TGTGCCTGTGAGTTTTCCCAGATTTCACCCCTCCACTTT
cdr3_aa: CACEFSQISPLHF
v_call: TRBV30
d_call: -
clone_size: -
j_call: TRBJ1-6

cdr3_nt: TGTGCCAGCAGCGTAGACGGGGGGGACTACAATGAGCAGTTCTTC
cdr3_aa: CASSVDGGDYNEQFF
v_call: TRBV9
d_call: TRBD2
clone_size: -
j_call: TRBJ2-1

cdr3_nt: TGTGCCAGCATCCTACCGGGGACAGGCCTCTACACCTTC
cdr3_aa: CASILPGTGLYTF
v_call: TRBV2
d_call: TRBD1
clone_size: -
j_call: TRBJ1-2

cdr3_nt: TGCAGCGTTTATCAGTCGGGAACTGAAGCTTTCTTT
cdr3_aa: CSVYQSGTEAFF
v_call: TRBV29-1
d_call: -
clone_size: -
j_call: TRBJ1-1

cdr3_nt: TGTGCCAGCAGTGATTCGGATCTTAACTATGGCTACACCTTC
cdr3_aa: CASSDSDLNYGYTF
v_call: TRBV2
d_call: -
clone_size: -
j_call: TRBJ1-2

cdr3_nt: TGCGCCAGCACCGGACTAGCGGGGGCCGGGGAGACCCAGTACTTC
cdr3_aa: CASTGLAGAGETQYF
v_call: TRBV10-2
d_call: TRBD2
clone_size: -
j_call: TRBJ2-5

cdr3_nt: TGTGCCAGCAGCCAAAGCGGCCCCGCGACGTTTCCCGGGGAGCTGTTTTTT
cdr3_aa: CASSQSGPATFPGELFF
v_call: TRBV7-2
d_call: -
clone_size: -
j_call: TRBJ2-2

cdr3_nt: TGTGCCAGTAGTACCCAGGGGGGTAGCAATCAGCCCCAGCATTTT
cdr3_aa: CASSTQGGSNQPQHF
v_call: TRBV19
d_call: TRBD1
clone_size: -
j_call: TRBJ1-5

cdr3_nt: TGTGCCAGCAGCTTAGCGCTACTAGCGGGAGGCAATGAGCAGTTCTTC
cdr3_aa: CASSLALLAGGNEQFF
v_call: TRBV7-9
d_call: TRBD2
clone_size: -
j_call: TRBJ2-1

cdr3_nt: TGCGCCAGCAGCTTGGCTCTGCAAGAGACCCAGTACTTC
cdr3_aa: CASSLALQETQYF
v_call: TRBV5-1
d_call: -
clone_size: -
j_call: TRBJ2-5

cdr3_nt: TGTGCCAGCAGTCCGGGGGTAAGGGTGGGCACTGAAGCTTTCTTT
cdr3_aa: CASSPGVRVGTEAFF
v_call: TRBV28
d_call: -
clone_size: -
j_call: TRBJ1-1

cdr3_nt: TGTGCCAGCAGGGAGGGGGTAAACTATGGCTACACCTTC
cdr3_aa: CASREGVNYGYTF
v_call: TRBV28
d_call: -
clone_size: -
j_call: TRBJ1-2

cdr3_nt: TGTGCCAGCAGCCAACAACTAGCGGGGATCTCTGGGGCCAACGTCCTGACTTTC
cdr3_aa: CASSQQLAGISGANVLTF
v_call: TRBV5-4
d_call: TRBD2
clone_size: few
j_call: TRBJ2-6

cdr3_nt: TGTGCTAGTGGCCCCACGCGGGGCTACGAGCAGTACTTC
cdr3_aa: CASGPTRGYEQYF
v_call: TRBV12-5
d_call: -
clone_size: -
j_call: TRBJ2-7

cdr3_nt: TGCGCCAGCAGCCGGGACTCTAGCACAGATACGCAGTATTTT
cdr3_aa: CASSRDSSTDTQYF
v_call: TRBV5-1
d_call: -
clone_size: -
j_call: TRBJ2-3

cdr3_nt: TGTGCCAGCAGTTTCATTAGACTAGCACCTACCTACGAGCAGTACTTC
cdr3_aa: CASSFIRLAPTYEQYF
v_call: TRBV28
d_call: TRBD2
clone_size: -
j_call: TRBJ2-7

cdr3_nt: TGCGCCAGCAGCTGGGGGACTAGCTCAGATACGCAGTATTTT
cdr3_aa: CASSWGTSSDTQYF
v_call: TRBV5-1
d_call: TRBD2
clone_size: -
j_call: TRBJ2-3

cdr3_nt: TGTGCCATCAGTGCTGACACCGGGGAGCTGTTTTTT
cdr3_aa: CAISADTGELFF
v_call: TRBV10-3
d_call: -
clone_size: -
j_call: TRBJ2-2

cdr3_nt: TGTGCCAGCAGAGTACTAGCGGGAGGCACAGATACGCAGTATTTT
cdr3_aa: CASRVLAGGTDTQYF
v_call: TRBV2
d_call: TRBD2
clone_size: once
j_call: TRBJ2-3

cdr3_nt: TGTGCCAGCAGTCCGGAGACTAGCGGGAGAGGTGAGCAGTTCTTC
cdr3_aa: CASSPETSGRGEQFF
v_call: TRBV27
d_call: TRBD2
clone_size: few
j_call: TRBJ2-1

cdr3_nt: TGTGCCAGCAGTTCTGACACTAGCGGAGGCCAAGAGACCCAGTACTTC
cdr3_aa: CASSSDTSGGQETQYF
v_call: TRBV27
d_call: TRBD2
clone_size: -
j_call: TRBJ2-5

cdr3_nt: TGTGCCAGCAGTTTATTTAAAGGGACTGAAGCTTTCTTT
cdr3_aa: CASSLFKGTEAFF
v_call: TRBV27
d_call: -
clone_size: once
j_call: TRBJ1-1

cdr3_nt: TGTGCCAGCAGCTTGCTTTCTGGGACTCTGGCCAAAAACATTCAGTACTTC
cdr3_aa: CASSLLSGTLAKNIQYF
v_call: TRBV5-6
d_call: -
clone_size: once
j_call: TRBJ2-4

cdr3_nt: TGTGCCAGCCGCCCCGGCGGACAGATCTATAATTCACCCCTCCACTTT
cdr3_aa: CASRPGGQIYNSPLHF
v_call: TRBV28
d_call: -
clone_size: once
j_call: TRBJ1-6

cdr3_nt: TGTGCCAGCAGCTTTGACAGCCTTAGCAATCAGCCCCAGCATTTT
cdr3_aa: CASSFDSLSNQPQHF
v_call: TRBV7-2
d_call: -
clone_size: -
j_call: TRBJ1-5

cdr3_nt: TGTGCCAGCAGCATATCCGGGACACCGGATGGGGCCCAGTACTTC
cdr3_aa: CASSISGTPDGAQYF
v_call: TRBV9
d_call: -
clone_size: -
j_call: TRBJ2-5

cdr3_nt: TGTGCCAGCAGCTTTCAGAGGGGCTCCCTTGGGGCCAACGTCCTGACTTTC
cdr3_aa: CASSFQRGSLGANVLTF
v_call: TRBV7-9
d_call: -
clone_size: once
j_call: TRBJ2-6

cdr3_nt: TGTGCCAGCAGTTTAAAGGGCTCCCCGGGCTACGAGCAGTACTTC
cdr3_aa: CASSLKGSPGYEQYF
v_call: TRBV27
d_call: -
clone_size: -
j_call: TRBJ2-7

cdr3_nt: TGTGCCAGCAGTCTCCGACAGGGATTGAGCACAGATACGCAGTATTTT
cdr3_aa: CASSLRQGLSTDTQYF
v_call: TRBV27
d_call: TRBD1
clone_size: few
j_call: TRBJ2-3

cdr3_nt: TGTGCCAGCAGCTTGGATGGGGGTAGTGGCTACACCTTC
cdr3_aa: CASSLDGGSGYTF
v_call: TRBV5-6
d_call: -
clone_size: -
j_call: TRBJ1-2

cdr3_nt: TGTGCCATCACTACAGGGGCCGGCACTGAAGCTTTCTTT
cdr3_aa: CAITTGAGTEAFF
v_call: TRBV10-3
d_call: TRBD1
clone_size: few
j_call: TRBJ1-1

cdr3_nt: TGCGCCAGCAGCTCGACTAGCGGGAGCTACGAGCAGTACTTC
cdr3_aa: CASSSTSGSYEQYF
v_call: TRBV5-1
d_call: TRBD2
clone_size: -
j_call: TRBJ2-7

cdr3_nt: TGTGCCAGCTCACCATCGGCTAGCGGGGGGAAGGGTGAGCAGTTCTTC
cdr3_aa: CASSPSASGGKGEQFF
v_call: TRBV18
d_call: TRBD2
clone_size: once
j_call: TRBJ2-1

cdr3_nt: TGTGCCAGCACCCTGACTAGCGGGAGGATCAACGAGCAGTACTTC
cdr3_aa: CASTLTSGRINEQYF
v_call: TRBV7-6
d_call: TRBD2
clone_size: -
j_call: TRBJ2-7

cdr3_nt: TGCGCCAGCAGTGAGTCAGGGGGCTTTGGAAACACCATATATTTT
cdr3_aa: CASSESGGFGNTIYF
v_call: TRBV10-1
d_call: TRBD1
clone_size: -
j_call: TRBJ1-3

cdr3_nt: TGCGCCAGCAGCCAAGTACCTGTTGGGGTTAAAGACTACGAGCAGTACTTC
cdr3_aa: CASSQVPVGVKDYEQYF
v_call: TRBV4-1
d_call: -
clone_size: -
j_call: TRBJ2-7

cdr3_nt: TGTGCCAGCAGCCTCACGCTTGGAGTAGATACGCAGTATTTT
cdr3_aa: CASSLTLGVDTQYF
v_call: TRBV7-2
d_call: -
clone_size: -
j_call: TRBJ2-3

cdr3_nt: TGCGCCAGCAGCCAAGATCAGGCGGGAGGGTACACAGATACGCAGTATTTT
cdr3_aa: CASSQDQAGGYTDTQYF
v_call: TRBV4-3
d_call: TRBD2
clone_size: -
j_call: TRBJ2-3

cdr3_nt: TGTGCTAGTGGTCCTCCAAGGACAGGGTTGGGGGAGACCCAGTACTTC
cdr3_aa: CASGPPRTGLGETQYF
v_call: TRBV12-5
d_call: TRBD1
clone_size: -
j_call: TRBJ2-5

cdr3_nt: TGTGCCAGCAGACCGACAGGGAACACCGGGGAGCTGTTTTTT
cdr3_aa: CASRPTGNTGELFF
v_call: TRBV7-9
d_call: -
clone_size: few
j_call: TRBJ2-2

cdr3_nt: TGTGCCAGTAGGTATCGCGGGGGCACCTACAATGAGCAGTTCTTC
cdr3_aa: CASRYRGGTYNEQFF
v_call: TRBV19
d_call: -
clone_size: -
j_call: TRBJ2-1

cdr3_nt: TGTGCCAGCAGTTACTCGATGGACAGATCCTACGAGCAGTACTTC
cdr3_aa: CASSYSMDRSYEQYF
v_call: TRBV6-5
d_call: -
clone_size: -
j_call: TRBJ2-7

cdr3_nt: TGTGCCAGCACCCCGCAAGGGAATGAGCAGTTCTTC
cdr3_aa: CASTPQGNEQFF
v_call: TRBV2
d_call: -
clone_size: -
j_call: TRBJ2-1

cdr3_nt: TGTGCCAGCAGCTTAGATCTTTCCCCGAACTTC
cdr3_aa: CASSLDLSPNF
v_call: TRBV11-2
d_call: -
clone_size: -
j_call: TRBJ2-5

cdr3_nt: TGTGCCAGCAGTTTTAGTGAGGGCTACTACAATGAGCAGTTCTTC
cdr3_aa: CASSFSEGYYNEQFF
v_call: TRBV28
d_call: -
clone_size: -
j_call: TRBJ2-1

cdr3_nt: TGTGCCAGCAGCCGAACGGGGTTAGGGTACAATGAGCAGTTCTTC
cdr3_aa: CASSRTGLGYNEQFF
v_call: TRBV5-4
d_call: -
clone_size: -
j_call: TRBJ2-1